Below are 5 T cell receptor beta chains sequenced from a single sample in a study of shared clonotypes between healthy human individuals. Using immunoSEQ multiplex PCR, the repertoire was profiled, and TCRdb retains in-frame clones only, with some absent. The data hold roughly 1,500,000 clones, with 95% to 99% observed a single time. Sequenced input: naive CD4+ T cells sorted from blood. The subset here: CD45RA+ positively selected. The receptors were gathered from a man aged 30 to 45 in good health.

This clone was recorded once. V and J are TRBV11-2 and TRBJ2-3; 7 nucleotides agree with TRBD2. Germline CDR1 reads SGHAT; CDR2 reads FQNNGV. The V segment lost 5 bases and the J segment 5 bases; nucleotides outside the gene matches: 10. The CDR3 length is 15 residues. CDR3 sequence reads: CASSPPSRELDTQYF. The CDR3 DNA sequence: TGTGCCAGCAGCCCCCCCTCGCGGGAGCTAGATACGCAGTATTTT.

Notes on this clone: The same CDR3 is also encoded by other DNA sequences in this sample. The chain combines TRBV9 with TRBJ1-2; 7 bases fit TRBD1. V shed 0 bases, J shed 2 bases, and the junction held 1 base outside the gene matches. The V gene's germline CDR1 is SGDLS and CDR2 YYNGEE. The CDR3 sequence is 14 residues long. CDR3 nucleotide sequence: TGTGCCAGCAGCGTAGTAGGGGGCAACTATGGCTACACCTTC. Residues: CASSVVGGNYGYTF.

The chain employs TRBV5-4 and TRBJ1-1, with a tentative D call TRBD1 (6 bases). The V gene lost 6 bases and the J gene lost 3 bases, with 12 bases spanning the gap. Germline V gene lookup returns CDR1 SGHNT and CDR2 YYREEE (reference sequence). The CDR3 length is 13 residues. CDR3 DNA: TGTGCCAGCAACAACAGGGACTACACTGAAGCTTTCTTT. This gives the protein CASNNRDYTEAFF.

This clone is a singleton in its sample. CDR3 protein: CATTGGNYGYTF. Here the CDR3 DNA reads TGTGCCACCACAGGGGGCAACTATGGCTACACCTTC. The chain uses TRBV15 and TRBJ1-2, with 8 bases matching TRBD1. Looked up from germline, CDR1 is LNHNV and CDR2 is YYDKDF (reference sequence). The CDR3 spans 12 residues. V gave up 7 bases and J gave up 2 bases; unmatched junction bases: 0.

This sequence joins TRBV4-2 and TRBJ2-1, with D tentatively TRBD1 (5 bases). The CDR3 is made up of 19 amino acids. Germline CDR1 LGHNA, CDR2 YNFKEQ. Trimming shortened V by 2 bases and J by 6 bases, and 26 bases separated the two germline ends. The DNA of the CDR3 is TGTGCCAGCAGCCAAAGTTCGGAATCGTCGCAGGGTTCTGGCAATGAGCAGTTCTTC. Amino acid sequence: CASSQSSESSQGSGNEQFF.